Below, 15 T cell receptor beta chains from the same sample are listed, as sequenced in a study of OX40 agonist ivuxolimab in advanced cancers. Library prep was done by the immunoSEQ multiplex PCR assay. Sourced from immuneACCESS, this table was stored by TCRdb with only in-frame sequences that have V and J called. A share of the clones is absent; for the studies checked, an unresolved V gene accounts for under half, and the remainder has no known explanation. Present in this sample are about 33,000 clones, less than 85% of which were seen just once. Clones ranked in the top ten supply around a fifth of the sample. Sequencing was performed on CD4+ or CD8+ T cells sorted from blood, taken in a trial of the OX40 agonist ivuxolimab. These receptors were obtained from an adult with an advanced solid tumor such as melanoma, head and neck, liver or kidney cancer.

The chain links TRBV19 to TRBJ1-5; D is unresolved. Germline V gene data show CDR1 as LNHDA and CDR2 as SQIVND (reference sequence). V gave up 4 bases and J gave up 9 bases, with 10 bases separating them. The CDR3 has 12 amino acids. CDR3: CASSRGQRPQHF. The CDR3 region has the DNA TGTGCCAGTAGTAGAGGCCAACGGCCCCAGCATTTT.

V is TRBV4-3 and J is TRBJ2-2, with D hard to call. With 3 bases removed from V and 6 bases from J, the gap between germline ends came to 11 bases. Germline lookup yields CDR1 LGHNA and CDR2 YSLEER. This CDR3 has 14 residues. This CDR3 is CASSHRDLAGELFF. The CDR3 nucleotides read TGCGCCAGCAGCCACCGTGATTTAGCCGGGGAGCTGTTTTTT.

The chain is built from TRBV18 and TRBJ2-1; 7 nucleotides align to TRBD2. This CDR3 spans 16 amino acids. CDR1 is KGHSH, CDR2 LQKENI, per germline. Trimming took 2 bases from V and 8 from J; bases not matched to a gene: 12. For the CDR3, the DNA is TGTGCCAGCTCACCAGAGTCTAGCGGCGAGTTGGATGAGCAGTTCTTC. Protein: CASSPESSGELDEQFF.

This clone has a count of ten or more. The chain carries TRBV13 and TRBJ2-7; no clear D. The CDR3 consists of 12 residues. Germline lookup yields CDR1 PRHDT and CDR2 FYEKMQ (reference sequence). Between the trimmed V and J ends, which lost 7 bases and 6 bases, there was a span of 13 bases. The CDR3 nucleotides are TGTGCCAGCAACCTCGGTAGTGGCGAGCAGTACTTC. It codes for CASNLGSGEQYF.

This clone is medium-sized (0.01 to 0.1%). This chain connects TRBV2 to TRBJ2-3, with 11 bases aligning to TRBD2. CDR3 length equals 15 residues. From germline, CDR1 is SNHLY and CDR2 FYNNEI. Trimming removed 6 bases from V and 2 bases from J; junction bases left unmatched: 4. The CDR3 bases are TGTGCCAGCAGAAAACTAGCGGGGGTCACAGATACGCAGTATTTT. It translates to CASRKLAGVTDTQYF.

The chain recombines TRBV15 with TRBJ1-1; 8 nucleotides match TRBD1. The CDR3 has 15 residues. V gave up 5 bases and J gave up 6 bases; unmatched junction bases: 11. CDR1 and CDR2 from the germline V gene are LNHNV and YYDKDF (reference sequence). CDR3 DNA: TGTGCCACCAGCGCCAATACAGGGGGAAGCTCTGAAGCTTTCTTT. This translates into CATSANTGGSSEAFF.

This clone was observed a single time. V is TRBV13 and J is TRBJ2-3; unclear D gene. Trimming took off 3 bases at V and 0 bases at J, with 4 bases between the two ends. From germline, CDR1 is PRHDT and CDR2 FYEKMQ (reference sequence). This CDR3 has 13 residues. CDR3 amino acids: CASSLGSTDTQYF. In DNA form, the CDR3 reads TGTGCCAGCAGCTTGGGCAGCACAGATACGCAGTATTTT. The whole variable domain, remainder taken from reference TRBV13 and TRBJ2-3, is AAGVIQSPRHLIKEKRETATLKCYPIPRHDTVYWYQQGPGQDPQFLISFYEKMQSDKGSIPDRFSAQQFSDYHSELNMSSLELGDSALYFCASSLGSTDTQYFGPGTRLTVL.

The genes are TRBV6-1 and TRBJ1-5, with 7 bases that match TRBD1. In germline, CDR1 is MNHNS, CDR2 SASEGT. Losses at the gene ends were 2 bases for V and 4 bases for J; bases not matched to a gene: 8. The CDR3 contains 16 residues. CDR3 coding DNA: TGTGCCAGCAGTGAACCGCCAGGGGGATGGAATCAGCCCCAGCATTTT. It specifies CASSEPPGGWNQPQHF.

The rearrangement links TRBV4-1 to TRBJ2-7, with 7 bases aligning to TRBD1. Per the germline V gene, CDR1 is MGHRA and CDR2 is YSYEKL. V lost 4 bases to trimming and J lost 3 bases; unmatched junction nucleotides: 12. The CDR3 is 16 amino acids. The CDR3 spells CASSLFLTRGIYEQYF. As DNA, the CDR3 is TGCGCCAGCAGCCTCTTTCTGACCAGGGGGATCTACGAGCAGTACTTC.

The CDR3, as DNA: TGTGCCAGCAGTGATTCCTACACCGGGGAGCTGTTTTTT. Translation: CASSDSYTGELFF. This sequence joins TRBV25-1 and TRBJ2-2; no reliable D call. Per the germline V gene, CDR1 is MGHDK and CDR2 is SYGVNS. CDR3 length: 13 residues. The germline V and J ends were trimmed by 3 bases and 3 bases, with 5 bases remaining between them. Complete variable domain (other parts from reference TRBV25-1 and TRBJ2-2): EADIYQTPRYLVIGTGKKITLECSQTMGHDKMYWYQQDPGMELHLIHYSYGVNSTEKGDLSSESTVSRIRTEHFPLTLESARPSHTSQYLCASSDSYTGELFFGEGSRLTVL.

This sequence joins TRBV4-1 and TRBJ2-7, with unresolved D. This CDR3 has 13 residues. Germline V CDR1 and CDR2: MGHRA, YSYEKL. The V and J ends lost 3 bases and 7 bases respectively, with 13 bases between them. In DNA form, the CDR3 reads TGCGCCAGCAGCCACCACCCCCTGAGGGAGCAGTACTTC. This codes for CASSHHPLREQYF.

The chain couples TRBV9 to TRBJ1-2, with 7 bases aligning to TRBD1. The CDR3 has 16 amino acids. Germline V gene sequence: CDR1 SGDLS, CDR2 YYNGEE. The trim removed 4 bases at V and 2 bases at J, leaving 11 bases unmatched. For the CDR3, the DNA is TGTGCCAGCAGCTTCCCCCGGGCAGGGGGAAACTATGGCTACACCTTC. Its protein is CASSFPRAGGNYGYTF.

In this sample, this clone turned up once. The CDR3 spells CASSQDIRGLYEQYF. The CDR3 DNA sequence: TGCGCCAGCAGCCAAGATATCAGGGGGCTCTACGAGCAGTACTTC. The genes are TRBV4-1 and TRBJ2-7; 8 bases map to TRBD1. The CDR3 runs to 15 residues. V shed 0 bases and J 3 bases; nucleotides not matched to a gene: 4. Looked up from germline, CDR1 is MGHRA and CDR2 is YSYEKL.

The genes are TRBV4-1 and TRBJ1-3; D call uncertain. Trimming pared 1 base from V and 2 bases from J, leaving 9 bases between. The germline CDR1 and CDR2 sequences are MGHRA and YSYEKL. The CDR3 length is 15 residues. Here the CDR3 reads CASSQGVGAGNTIYF. Here the CDR3 DNA reads TGCGCCAGCAGCCAAGGGGTGGGAGCTGGAAACACCATATATTTT.

The chain couples TRBV28 to TRBJ2-2; TRBD2 agrees at 10 bases. The CDR3 spans 17 residues. Germline CDR1 reads MDHEN; CDR2 reads SYDVKM. V shed 4 bases and J 7 bases; nucleotides not matched to a gene: 12. CDR3 residues: CASSSNLSGGAGGELFF. CDR3 nucleotides: TGTGCCAGCAGTTCCAACCTAAGCGGGGGGGCTGGCGGGGAGCTGTTTTTT.